Listed here is a single T cell receptor (beta chain). The data stem from a study of blood T cell repertoires in COVID-19. Across the whole study: Researchers got acute and convalescent COVID-19 samples from the United States, Italy and Spain. The cDNA or gDNA used as material had been derived from T cells, B-cell-depleted T cells, or PBMCs.

Original processing methods: Estimated nucleated cell counts came from reference gene primer amplification. Assay used: immunoSEQ multiplex PCR; TCRdb lists only in-frame clones, some missing. For V, J and clone size, that table is used; D and trimming come from the DNA. The table lists around 200,000 clones, about 88% of them singletons. Germline V gives CDR1 SGHTS, CDR2 YDEGEE. Trimming removed 6 bases from V and 8 bases from J; junction bases left unmatched: 7. The CDR3 has 13 residues. The receptor was derived from a man aged 18 to 35 with active or convalescent COVID-19. J is TRBJ1-5 and V is TRBV5-8, with 8 bases fitting TRBD1. The sample comprised peripheral blood. CDR3 bases: TGTGCCAGCACCCCGACAGGGGTCAAGCCCCAGCATTTT. Translation gives CASTPTGVKPQHF.